This T cell receptor (beta chain) was captured in a study of T cell responses to AZD1222 COVID-19 vaccine. Generated by immunoSEQ multiplex PCR, the TCRdb table keeps only in-frame clones and is missing some. This table holds 200,000 to 250,000 clones, around 94% found once. This sequence originates from an adult who received the MenACWY meningococcal vaccine as a control. Sequenced material: peripheral blood, taken 28 days after the second dose of the MenACWY control vaccine.

CDR3 in amino acids: CASSPSNWGSYEQYF. The CDR3 DNA follows: TGTGCCAGCAGTCCCTCAAATTGGGGCTCCTACGAGCAGTACTTC. The genes are TRBV28 and TRBJ2-7; D gene ambiguous. CDR1 is MDHEN, CDR2 SYDVKM, per germline. The CDR3 is 15 residues long. V lost 5 bases, J lost 0 bases, and 14 bases lay in between. Looking up the rest from reference TRBV28 and TRBJ2-7 gives the full variable domain: DVKVTQSSRYLVKRTGEKVFLECVQDMDHENMFWYRQDPGLGLRLIYFSYDVKMKEKGDIPEGYSVSREKKERFSLILESASTNQTSMYLCASSPSNWGSYEQYFGPGTRLTVT.